The text below deals with one T cell receptor beta chain. What it binds is unknown. This record comes from a study of T cell responses to AZD1222 COVID-19 vaccine. Study findings and constraints: Among the donors, most were white British and more were female, and clonal diversity was possibly underestimated. Repertoires were obtained only post-peak T cell response. Recipients of two AZD1222 doses showed rising Spike-specific TCR breadth and depth. Variant regions that are unmutated are reportedly the target of nearly half of spike-specific TCRs.

Assay: immunoSEQ multiplex PCR; the TCRdb copy retains only in-frame clones and omits some. The sample has about 140,000 clones; about 80% are singletons. This specimen was peripheral blood, taken on day 0 of AZD1222 vaccination. This receptor was taken from an adult in good health.

This chain's CDR3 is CASSWDRGGAYNEQFF. The CDR3 DNA is TGTGCCAGCAGCTGGGACAGGGGTGGGGCCTACAATGAGCAGTTCTTC. The rearrangement links TRBV5-8 to TRBJ2-1; TRBD1 matches at 10 bases. Trimming cost V 3 bases and J 2 bases; bases outside gene matches: 5. There are 16 residues in the CDR3. Looked up from germline, CDR1 is SGHTS and CDR2 is YDEGEE.